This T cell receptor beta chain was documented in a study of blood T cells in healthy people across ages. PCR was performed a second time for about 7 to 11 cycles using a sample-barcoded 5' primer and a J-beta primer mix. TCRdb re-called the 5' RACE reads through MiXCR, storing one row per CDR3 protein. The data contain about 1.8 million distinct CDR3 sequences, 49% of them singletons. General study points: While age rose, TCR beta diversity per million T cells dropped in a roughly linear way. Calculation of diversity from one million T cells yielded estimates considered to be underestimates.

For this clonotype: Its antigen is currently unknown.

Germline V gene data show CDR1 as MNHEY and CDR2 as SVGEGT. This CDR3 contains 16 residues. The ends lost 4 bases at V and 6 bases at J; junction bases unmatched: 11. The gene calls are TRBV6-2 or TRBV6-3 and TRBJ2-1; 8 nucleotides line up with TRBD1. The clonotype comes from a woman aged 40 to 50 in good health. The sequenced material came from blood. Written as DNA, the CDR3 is TGTGCCAGCAGTTTACAAGGACAGGGAGTGATCAATGAGCAGTTCTTC. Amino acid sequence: CASSLQGQGVINEQFF.